The present T cell receptor (beta chain) was sequenced within a study of T cell repertoires in cytomegalovirus infection. TCRdb analysed the reads with MiXCR anew, one entry per CDR3 protein. In the table there are 400,000 or so distinct CDR3 sequences, 18% of which are singletons. This TCR came from a human donor in good health (CMV status not recorded). Some clones in this sample may be carry-over from other donors' samples. Input material: PBMCs.

The CDR3 spells CASSQETSGQPQHF. The CDR3 DNA sequence: TGCGCCAGCAGCCAAGAGACATCTGGTCAGCCCCAGCATTTT. This rearrangement joins TRBV4-1 to TRBJ1-5; the D is unclear. From germline, CDR1 is MGHRA and CDR2 YSYEKL. Deletions cut 0 bases from V and 6 bases from J, with 9 bases between. The CDR3 runs to 14 residues.